This TCR beta chain was recovered during a study of T cells after yellow fever vaccination. Regarding the study as a whole: Subsequent booster samples again held most clones from primary vaccination (96% CD4, nearly 90% CD8).

Remarks on this clonotype: Its antigen is not identified.

TCRdb itself ran the 5' RACE reads through MiXCR, one entry per CDR3 protein. Among some 63,000 distinct CDR3 sequences listed, approximately 7.4% were seen once. V was pared by 4 bases and J by 1 base, with 2 bases of the junction left unmatched. The CDR3 extends over 14 amino acids. CDR1 MGHDK and CDR2 SYGVNS come from the germline V gene. The TCR sequence derives from a man between 25 and 39 years old who received the YFV17D yellow fever vaccine. The material sequenced was CD8+ T cells sorted from PBMCs, taken 15 days after the yellow fever booster vaccination. The rearrangement links TRBV25-1 to TRBJ2-3, with 7 bases that match TRBD1. DNA for the CDR3: TGTGCCAGCAGTGCAGGACAGGGCACAGATACGCAGTATTTT. Its protein is CASSAGQGTDTQYF.